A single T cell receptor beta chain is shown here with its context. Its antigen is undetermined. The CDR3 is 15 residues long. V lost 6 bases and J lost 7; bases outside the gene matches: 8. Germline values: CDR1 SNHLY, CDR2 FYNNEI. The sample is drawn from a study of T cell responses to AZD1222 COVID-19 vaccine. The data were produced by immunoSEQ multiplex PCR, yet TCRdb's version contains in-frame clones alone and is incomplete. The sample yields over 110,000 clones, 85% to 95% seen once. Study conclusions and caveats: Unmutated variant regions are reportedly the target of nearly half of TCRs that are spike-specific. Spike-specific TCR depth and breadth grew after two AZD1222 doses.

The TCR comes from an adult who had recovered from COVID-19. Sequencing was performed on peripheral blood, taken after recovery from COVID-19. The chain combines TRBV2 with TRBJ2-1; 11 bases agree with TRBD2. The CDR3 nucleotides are TGTGCCAGCAGGGCCGGGACTAGCGGTTTTAATGAGCAGTTCTTC. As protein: CASRAGTSGFNEQFF.